This T cell receptor beta chain was captured by sequencing in a study of graft-versus-host responses after intestinal transplantation. For the study at large: Those transplanted obtained multivisceral, liver-intestinal, or isolated intestinal grafts. Every recipient had anti-thymocyte globulin induction and 2 to 4 years of tacrolimus plus steroids. Study observations and caveats: An association linked early post-transplant HvG declines with peak circulating GvH clone levels.

This clone was seen a single time. The antigen remains undetermined. Repertoires were generated with immunoSEQ multiplex PCR, while TCRdb's copy carries only in-frame clones and drops some. Of some 90,000 clones listed, 80% to 95% were seen once; the top ten hold roughly 0.43%. Deletions cut 9 bases from V and 9 bases from J, with 15 bases between. The CDR3 consists of 13 residues. Germline V gene sequence: CDR1 MNHEY, CDR2 SMNVEV (reference sequence). The specimen was unstimulated CD8+ T cells sorted from spleen or lymph node cells, collected before transplant. The chain combines TRBV27 with TRBJ1-6; the D gene is possibly TRBD1 (5 bases). This TCR was recovered from a human donor who was the organ donor for an intestinal transplant. CDR3 protein: CASRQFVSSPLHF. Here the CDR3 DNA reads TGTGCCAGTCGACAGTTTGTTAGTTCACCCCTCCACTTT.